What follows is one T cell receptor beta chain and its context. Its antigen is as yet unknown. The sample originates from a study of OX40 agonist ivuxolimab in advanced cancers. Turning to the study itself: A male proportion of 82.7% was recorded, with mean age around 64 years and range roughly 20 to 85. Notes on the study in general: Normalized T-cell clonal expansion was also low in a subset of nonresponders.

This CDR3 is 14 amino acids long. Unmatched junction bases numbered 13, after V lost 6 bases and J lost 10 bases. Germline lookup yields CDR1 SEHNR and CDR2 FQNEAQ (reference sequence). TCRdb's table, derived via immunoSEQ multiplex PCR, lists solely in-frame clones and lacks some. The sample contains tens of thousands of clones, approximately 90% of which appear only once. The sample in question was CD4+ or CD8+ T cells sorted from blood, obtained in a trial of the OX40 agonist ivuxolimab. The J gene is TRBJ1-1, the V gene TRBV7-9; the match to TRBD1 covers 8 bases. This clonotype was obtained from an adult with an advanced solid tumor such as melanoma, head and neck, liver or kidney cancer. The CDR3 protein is CASSFGQGSSGAFF. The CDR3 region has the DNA TGTGCCAGCAGTTTCGGACAGGGTTCTTCCGGAGCTTTCTTT.